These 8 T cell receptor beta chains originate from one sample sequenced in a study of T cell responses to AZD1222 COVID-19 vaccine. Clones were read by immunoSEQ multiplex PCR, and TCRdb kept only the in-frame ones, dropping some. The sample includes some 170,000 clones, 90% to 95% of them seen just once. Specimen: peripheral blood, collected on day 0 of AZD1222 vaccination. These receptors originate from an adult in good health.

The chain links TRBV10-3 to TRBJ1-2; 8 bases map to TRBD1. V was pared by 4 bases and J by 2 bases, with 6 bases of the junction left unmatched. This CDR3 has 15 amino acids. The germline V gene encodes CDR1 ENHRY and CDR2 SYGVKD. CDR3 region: CAISGLQGANYGYTF. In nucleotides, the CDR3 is TGTGCCATCAGTGGACTTCAGGGGGCCAACTATGGCTACACCTTC.

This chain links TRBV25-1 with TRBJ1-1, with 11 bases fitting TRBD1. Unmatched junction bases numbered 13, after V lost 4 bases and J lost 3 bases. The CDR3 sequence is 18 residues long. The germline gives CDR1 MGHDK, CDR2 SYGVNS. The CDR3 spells CASSGHGQGAVYYTEAFF. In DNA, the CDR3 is TGTGCCAGCAGTGGCCACGGACAGGGGGCTGTGTATTACACTGAAGCTTTCTTT.

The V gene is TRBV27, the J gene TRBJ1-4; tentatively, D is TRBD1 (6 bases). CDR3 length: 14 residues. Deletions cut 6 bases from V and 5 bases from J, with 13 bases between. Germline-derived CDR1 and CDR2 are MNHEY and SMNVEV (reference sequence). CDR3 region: CASSYGRGNEKLFF. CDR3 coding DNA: TGTGCCAGCAGCTATGGGAGGGGGAATGAAAAACTGTTTTTT.

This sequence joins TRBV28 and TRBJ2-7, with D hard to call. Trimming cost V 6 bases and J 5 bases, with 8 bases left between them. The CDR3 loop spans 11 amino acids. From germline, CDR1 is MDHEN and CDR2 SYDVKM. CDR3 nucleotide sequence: TGTGCCAGCAGCCTAAGGCACGAGCAGTACTTC. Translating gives CASSLRHEQYF.

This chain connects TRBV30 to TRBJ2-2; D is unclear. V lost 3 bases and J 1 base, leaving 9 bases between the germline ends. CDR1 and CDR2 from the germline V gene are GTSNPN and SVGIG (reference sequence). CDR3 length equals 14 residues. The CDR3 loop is CAWRGLQNTGELFF. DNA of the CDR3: TGTGCCTGGAGGGGCTTACAGAACACCGGGGAGCTGTTTTTT.

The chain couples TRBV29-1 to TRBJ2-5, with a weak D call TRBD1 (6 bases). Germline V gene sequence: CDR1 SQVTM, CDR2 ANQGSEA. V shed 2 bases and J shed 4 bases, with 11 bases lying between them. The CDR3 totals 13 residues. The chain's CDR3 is CSVETQGGETQYF. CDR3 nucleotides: TGCAGCGTTGAAACCCAAGGGGGAGAGACCCAGTACTTC.

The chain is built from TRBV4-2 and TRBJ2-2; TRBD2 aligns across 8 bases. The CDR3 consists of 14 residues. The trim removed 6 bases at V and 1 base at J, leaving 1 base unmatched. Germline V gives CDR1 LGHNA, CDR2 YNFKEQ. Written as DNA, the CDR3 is TGTGCCAGCAGGGCGGGGGGGAACACCGGGGAGCTGTTTTTT. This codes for CASRAGGNTGELFF.

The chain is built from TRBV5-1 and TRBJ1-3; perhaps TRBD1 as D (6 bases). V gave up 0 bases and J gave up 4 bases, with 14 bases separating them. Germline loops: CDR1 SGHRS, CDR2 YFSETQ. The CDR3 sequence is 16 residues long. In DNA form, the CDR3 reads TGCGCCAGCAGCTTGGATCCAGGGGAGGCCGGAAACACCATATATTTT. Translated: CASSLDPGEAGNTIYF.